This T cell receptor (beta chain) comes out of a study of CD4 T cell repertoires in COVID-19. Sequencing was done directly on freshly isolated, uncultured memory T cells. Clones were sequenced by immunoSEQ multiplex PCR, and TCRdb holds only the in-frame ones, with some missing. The sample shows fewer than 25,000 clones, over 85% of them seen only once. V lost 9 bases and J 4 bases, leaving 4 bases between the germline ends. Germline values: CDR1 MDHEN, CDR2 SYDVKM. The CDR3 totals 10 residues. The chain links TRBV28 to TRBJ1-5; D not certain. This receptor was taken from a human donor who had COVID-19. The sequenced sample was circulating follicular helper CD4+ T cells (cTfh) from blood, obtained before the COVID-19 pandemic. The CDR3 reads CARQNQPQHF. CDR3 nucleotides: TGTGCCAGACAGAATCAGCCCCAGCATTTT. The full variable domain, rest sourced from reference TRBV28 and TRBJ1-5, is DVKVTQSSRYLVKRTGEKVFLECVQDMDHENMFWYRQDPGLGLRLIYFSYDVKMKEKGDIPEGYSVSREKKERFSLILESASTNQTSMYLCARQNQPQHFGDGTRLSIL.